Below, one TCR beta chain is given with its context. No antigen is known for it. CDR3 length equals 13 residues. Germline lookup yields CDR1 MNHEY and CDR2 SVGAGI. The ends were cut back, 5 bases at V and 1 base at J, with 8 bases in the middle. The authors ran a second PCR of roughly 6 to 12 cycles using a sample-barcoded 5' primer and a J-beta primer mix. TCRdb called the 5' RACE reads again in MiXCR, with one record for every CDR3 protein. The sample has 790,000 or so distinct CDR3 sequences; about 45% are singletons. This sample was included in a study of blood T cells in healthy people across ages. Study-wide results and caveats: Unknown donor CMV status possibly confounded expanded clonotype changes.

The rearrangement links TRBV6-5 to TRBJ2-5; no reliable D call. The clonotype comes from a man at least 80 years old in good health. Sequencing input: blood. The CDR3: CASSATLQETQYF. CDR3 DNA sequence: TGTGCCAGCAGTGCGACGCTCCAAGAGACCCAGTACTTC.